These 20 T cell receptor beta chains share one sample of origin, sequenced in a study of Ad26.COV2.S vaccination and SARS-CoV-2 variants (dated by TCRdb to the early 2020s). What this sample's treatment or condition label stands for: around 19 received Ad26.COV2.S at low or high dose, single or two shots; 5 received placebo; per-sample allocation not given. Repertoires of vaccine and placebo recipients were sequenced from samples collected on day 63 after the first injection. Receptor amplification or capture employed the immunoSEQ multiplex PCR assay. The table comes from immuneACCESS by way of TCRdb, which keeps in-frame sequences with V and J called. Part of the clones is missing from these tables; in studies checked, under half for an unresolved V gene and the rest for unknown reasons. In this sample the table shows over 300,000 clones, around 82% of which occur a single time. Clones ranked in the top ten supply 7% to 9.5% of the sample.

Source: peripheral blood, taken in a trial of Ad26.COV2.S vaccine versus placebo. These receptor sequences come from a person aged 18-60 years who received the Ad26.COV2.S COVID-19 vaccine or a placebo.

V is TRBV7-9 and J is TRBJ2-3; a possible D gene is TRBD2 (6 bases). The CDR3 loop spans 15 amino acids. The germline V gene has CDR1 SEHNR and CDR2 FQNEAQ (reference sequence). The V gene lost 4 bases and the J gene lost 5 bases, with 16 bases spanning the gap. CDR3 sequence: CASSSYGGPGDTQYF. CDR3 bases: TGTGCCAGCAGCTCCTACGGGGGACCGGGAGATACGCAGTATTTT. Using reference TRBV7-9 and TRBJ2-3 for the parts outside the CDR3, the full variable domain is DTGVSQNPRHKITKRGQNVTFRCDPISEHNRLYWYRQTLGQGPEFLTYFQNEAQLEKSRLLSDRFSAERPKGSFSTLEIQRTEQGDSAMYLCASSSYGGPGDTQYFGPGTRLTVL.

V and J are TRBV3-1 (or the pseudogene TRBV3-2) and TRBJ2-7; the D is unclear. The CDR3 loop spans 13 amino acids. Germline V lookup: CDR1 LGHDT, CDR2 YNNKEL (reference sequence). The V end was cut by 4 bases, the J end by 7 bases, with 14 bases between. The CDR3 nucleotides read TGTGCCAGCAGCCTGAGCAGGATTGGGGAGCAGTACTTC. It specifies CASSLSRIGEQYF.

This chain connects TRBV6-6 to TRBJ1-1; maybe TRBD1 (5 bases). Trimming took 7 bases from V and 7 from J, leaving 25 bases between them. The CDR3 spans 16 residues. Germline V gives CDR1 MNHNY, CDR2 SVGAGI (reference sequence). The CDR3 region has the DNA TGTGCCAGCACCCCTGGTCAGGGTCTAGGTCGGCTTGAAGCTTTCTTT. Protein sequence: CASTPGQGLGRLEAFF.

The CDR3 DNA follows: TGTGCCAGCAGCTTAGACCGGAATGGCTACACCTTC. It is translated as CASSLDRNGYTF. The chain has TRBV7-2 and TRBJ1-2; D is unresolved. The CDR3 runs 12 residues. Deletions cut 1 base from V and 6 bases from J, with 6 bases between. The germline V gene has CDR1 SGHTA and CDR2 FQGNSA.

The chain uses TRBV19 and TRBJ1-5, with D possibly being TRBD1 (6 bases). The CDR3 spans 14 residues. Trimming shortened V by 5 bases and J by 6 bases, and 14 bases separated the two germline ends. Germline V CDR1 and CDR2: LNHDA, SQIVND (reference sequence). The CDR3 loop is CASSLQGKGQPQHF. The CDR3, as DNA: TGTGCCAGTAGTCTCCAGGGGAAGGGTCAGCCCCAGCATTTT.

This sequence joins TRBV3-1 (or the pseudogene TRBV3-2) and TRBJ2-7; 11 bases match TRBD1. Germline CDR1 and CDR2: LGHDT and YNNKEL (reference sequence). This CDR3 has 15 residues. The J segment lost 3 bases and the V segment lost 7 bases, leaving 8 bases of the junction unmatched. CDR3 sequence: CASTRGGTGGYEQYF. The CDR3 nucleotides are TGTGCCAGCACTCGAGGGGGGACAGGGGGCTACGAGCAGTACTTC.

This clone was recorded a few times. The chain employs TRBV5-4 and TRBJ1-3, with D hard to call. The CDR3 has 13 residues. Trimming left V 4 bases short and J 2 bases short, with 7 bases between. Per the germline V gene, CDR1 is SGHNT and CDR2 is YYREEE (reference sequence). CDR3: CASSPDTGNTIYF. In DNA form, the CDR3 reads TGTGCCAGCAGCCCTGATACTGGAAACACCATATATTTT.

This clone occurred a few times. J is TRBJ1-1 and V is TRBV5-1, with a possible D match to TRBD1 (6 bases). With 4 bases removed from V and 1 base from J, the gap between germline ends came to 14 bases. Germline V gene data show CDR1 as SGHRS and CDR2 as YFSETQ. CDR3 length equals 15 residues. The CDR3 loop reads CASSGKGHPNTEAFF. The CDR3 nucleotides are TGCGCCAGCAGCGGGAAGGGACACCCGAACACTGAAGCTTTCTTT.

This chain links TRBV5-1 with TRBJ2-7, with D maybe TRBD2 (5 bases). The CDR3 totals 15 residues. The V end was cut by 1 base, the J end by 3 bases, with 14 bases between. Germline V lookup: CDR1 SGHRS, CDR2 YFSETQ. The CDR3 loop is CASSLFRDGDYEQYF. Written as DNA, the CDR3 is TGCGCCAGCAGCTTGTTTCGGGATGGGGACTACGAGCAGTACTTC.

This chain uses TRBV7-9 with TRBJ2-3; 12 nucleotides line up with TRBD2. Germline V CDR1 and CDR2: SEHNR, FQNEAQ (reference sequence). The CDR3 is 16 residues long. The V gene end was trimmed by 4 bases and the J gene end by 6 bases; junction bases not matched to a gene: 8. CDR3 sequence reads: CASSSPLAGGRDTQYF. For the CDR3, the DNA is TGTGCCAGCAGCTCCCCACTAGCGGGAGGCCGTGATACGCAGTATTTT.

The table lists this clone with a few counts. This sequence joins TRBV4-1 and TRBJ2-5; weak D call: TRBD2 (5 bases). The CDR3 consists of 16 residues. Germline V gene data show CDR1 as MGHRA and CDR2 as YSYEKL. The ends were cut back, 3 bases at V and 7 bases at J, with 21 bases in the middle. CDR3 residues: CASSQATSDARGTQYF. CDR3 sequence (DNA): TGCGCCAGCAGCCAGGCCACTAGTGACGCAAGAGGGACCCAGTACTTC.

The chain couples TRBV5-1 to TRBJ2-1; TRBD2 matches at 7 bases. CDR1 is SGHRS, CDR2 YFSETQ, per germline. Trimming at V came to 2 bases and at J to 6 bases, leaving 8 bases not matched to a gene. The CDR3 length is 15 residues. CDR3 coding DNA: TGCGCCAGCAGCTTAGCGGGACCGACATTCAATGAGCAGTTCTTC. Residues: CASSLAGPTFNEQFF.

As regards this clone: Since a much larger clone is just one base distant, this may be a read error. The same CDR3 also results from other DNA sequences found in this sample. The V call is TRBV19, the J call TRBJ1-5, with TRBD1 as a possible D gene (5 bases). The CDR3 consists of 15 residues. From germline, CDR1 is LNHDA and CDR2 SQIVND (reference sequence). V lost 0 bases to trimming and J lost 3 bases, with 9 bases between them. CDR3 amino acids: CASSIEAGLNQPQHF. The CDR3 DNA sequence: TGTGCCAGTAGTATAGAAGCAGGGCTCAATCAGCCCCAGCATTTT.

The chain links TRBV6-6 to TRBJ1-5; D uncertain. Germline V gene lookup returns CDR1 MNHNY and CDR2 SVGAGI (reference sequence). The V and J ends lost 6 bases and 7 bases respectively, with 13 bases between them. The CDR3 is 13 residues long. The CDR3: CASRKEWVQPQHF. CDR3 sequence (DNA): TGTGCCAGCAGGAAGGAGTGGGTCCAGCCCCAGCATTTT.

This clone was seen just once. The rearrangement joins TRBV7-9 to TRBJ2-3; weak D call: TRBD1 (5 bases). Germline CDR1 and CDR2: SEHNR and FQNEAQ (reference sequence). There are 15 residues in the CDR3. Trimming left V 2 bases short and J 2 bases short, with 11 bases between. The DNA of the CDR3 is TGTGCCAGCAGCTTACAGGGTCGAGTCACAGATACGCAGTATTTT. Its protein is CASSLQGRVTDTQYF. The full variable domain, in which reference TRBV7-9 and TRBJ2-3 provide the parts outside the CDR3, is DTGVSQNPRHKITKRGQNVTFRCDPISEHNRLYWYRQTLGQGPEFLTYFQNEAQLEKSRLLSDRFSAERPKGSFSTLEIQRTEQGDSAMYLCASSLQGRVTDTQYFGPGTRLTVL.

The J gene is TRBJ1-1, the V gene TRBV27; TRBD1 aligns across 8 bases. V was pared by 5 bases and J by 4 bases, with 3 bases of the junction left unmatched. The length of the CDR3 is 13 residues. Germline V gene data show CDR1 as MNHEY and CDR2 as SMNVEV (reference sequence). CDR3 protein: CASSLDRGTEAFF. The CDR3 coding sequence is TGTGCCAGCAGTCTCGACAGGGGCACTGAAGCTTTCTTT.

The J gene is TRBJ2-1, the V gene TRBV6-6; 13 nucleotides match TRBD2. CDR1 is MNHNY and CDR2 is SVGAGI in the germline V gene (reference sequence). V gave up 7 bases and J gave up 3 bases; unmatched junction bases: 3. The CDR3 runs to 15 residues. The chain's CDR3 is CASTRTSGGYNEQFF. The CDR3 coding sequence is TGTGCCAGCACCCGGACTAGCGGGGGCTACAATGAGCAGTTCTTC.

The V and J genes are TRBV7-6 and TRBJ2-5; 8 nucleotides agree with TRBD1. Germline V gives CDR1 SGHVS, CDR2 FNYEAQ. This CDR3 has 15 amino acids. Unmatched junction bases numbered 3, after V lost 2 bases and J lost 1 base. The CDR3 DNA reads TGTGCCAGCAGCTTAAAGGACAGGGTCCAAGAGACCCAGTACTTC. This sequence encodes CASSLKDRVQETQYF.

This chain uses TRBV7-9 with TRBJ1-6; no clear D. Trimming left V 7 bases short and J 3 bases short, with 10 bases between. This CDR3 region has 14 residues. The germline CDR1 and CDR2 sequences are SEHNR and FQNEAQ (reference sequence). The CDR3 region is CASKNSRYNSPLHF. CDR3 nucleotide sequence: TGTGCCAGCAAAAACAGTCGCTATAATTCACCCCTCCACTTT.

The chain is built from TRBV2 and TRBJ1-3; D possibly corresponds to TRBD1 (6 bases). The V gene lost 6 bases and the J gene lost 3 bases, with 15 bases spanning the gap. The germline gives CDR1 SNHLY, CDR2 FYNNEI. CDR3 size: 15 residues. The CDR3 region is CASSQTGANGNTIYF. Here the CDR3 DNA reads TGTGCCAGCAGCCAGACAGGAGCTAATGGAAACACCATATATTTT.